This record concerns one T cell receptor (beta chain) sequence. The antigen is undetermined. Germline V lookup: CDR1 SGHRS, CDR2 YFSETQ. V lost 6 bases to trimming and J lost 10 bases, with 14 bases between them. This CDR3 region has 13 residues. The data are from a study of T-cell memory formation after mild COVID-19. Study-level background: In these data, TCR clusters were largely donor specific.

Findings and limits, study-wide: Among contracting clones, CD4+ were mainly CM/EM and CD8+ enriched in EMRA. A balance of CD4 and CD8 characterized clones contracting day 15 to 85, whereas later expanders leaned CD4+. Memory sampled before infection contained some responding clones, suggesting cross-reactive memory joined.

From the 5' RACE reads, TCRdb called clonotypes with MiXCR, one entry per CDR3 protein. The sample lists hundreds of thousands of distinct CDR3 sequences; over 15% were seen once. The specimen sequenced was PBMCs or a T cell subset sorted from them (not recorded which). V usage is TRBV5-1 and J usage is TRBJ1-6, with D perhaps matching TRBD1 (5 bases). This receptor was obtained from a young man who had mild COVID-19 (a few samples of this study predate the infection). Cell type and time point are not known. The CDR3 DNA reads TGCGCCAGCACCTGGGGGGGATTCTCACCCCTCCACTTT. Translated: CASTWGGFSPLHF.